One sample yielded the 11 T cell receptor beta chains listed below, sequenced in a study of T-cell memory formation after mild COVID-19. In TCRdb, the 5' RACE reads were re-called with MiXCR into one record per CDR3 protein. The sample includes about 430,000 distinct CDR3 sequences, approximately 24% of them seen just once. The specimen sequenced was PBMCs or a T cell subset sorted from them (not recorded which). These receptors were collected from an adult woman who had mild COVID-19 (a few samples of this study predate the infection). Cell type and time point are not known.

The CDR3 loop reads CATSDPEAPYNEQFF. DNA of the CDR3: TGTGCCACCAGTGACCCTGAAGCTCCCTACAATGAGCAGTTCTTC. The gene calls are TRBV24-1 and TRBJ2-1; D unresolved. CDR1 and CDR2 (germline): KGHDR, SFDVKD. V was trimmed by 4 bases and J by 2 bases, leaving 11 bases between them. The length of the CDR3 is 15 residues.

The V call is TRBV21-1, the J call TRBJ2-1; the table's D call of TRBD2 was not tested on the DNA. TRBV21-1 is a pseudogene segment. The CDR3 totals 13 residues. The CDR3 bases are TGTGCCAGCACTAACAAAGCTAGTCGAGGACCGTTCTTC. Protein product: CASTNKASRGPFF.

CDR3 amino acids: CASSPKLYTGELFF. CDR3 nucleotide sequence: TGTGCCAGCAGCCCTAAGCTGTACACCGGGGAGCTGTTTTTT. This chain joins TRBV7-3 and TRBJ2-2; D not resolved. V gave up 5 bases and J gave up 3 bases, with 10 bases separating them. CDR3 size: 14 residues. Germline V gene lookup returns CDR1 SGHTA and CDR2 FQGTGA.

V and J are TRBV3-1 and TRBJ2-7; 11 bases map to TRBD2. Germline V gives CDR1 LGHDT, CDR2 YNNKEL (reference sequence). Trimming at V came to 4 bases and at J to 5 bases, leaving 7 bases not matched to a gene. The CDR3 spans 15 residues. The CDR3 sequence: CASSPRLAGLHEQYF. The CDR3 DNA sequence: TGTGCCAGCAGCCCTCGACTAGCGGGACTCCACGAGCAGTACTTC.

The chain combines TRBV13 with TRBJ2-7; TRBD2 matches 10 bases. The CDR3 extends over 16 amino acids. Per the germline V gene, CDR1 is PRHDT and CDR2 is FYEKMQ (reference sequence). Trimming removed 3 bases from V and 5 bases from J; junction bases left unmatched: 10. The DNA for the CDR3 is TGTGCCAGCAGCTTCCCTACCGGGACTAGCGTCAACGAGCAGTACTTC. Encoded protein: CASSFPTGTSVNEQYF.

The CDR3: CASSYSPAGREEQYF. The CDR3 DNA reads TGTGCCAGCAGTTACTCGCCAGCGGGACGAGAGGAGCAGTATTTT. V is TRBV6-6 and J is TRBJ2-3; 7 bases line up with TRBD2. J was trimmed by 11 bases and V by 0 bases; bases with no gene match: 11. The CDR3 runs 15 residues. Germline lookup yields CDR1 MNHNY and CDR2 SVGAGI (reference sequence).

V gene TRBV9 combines with J gene TRBJ1-2; possible D gene TRBD1, 6 bases. The germline V and J ends were trimmed by 3 bases and 6 bases, with 15 bases remaining between them. From germline, CDR1 is SGDLS and CDR2 YYNGEE. This CDR3 region has 14 residues. This CDR3 is CASSAVDSPNGYTF. The CDR3 nucleotides read TGTGCCAGCAGCGCAGTGGACAGTCCTAATGGCTACACCTTC.

The chain recombines TRBV7-3 with TRBJ2-2, with D possibly being TRBD1 (6 bases). This CDR3 is built from 15 residues. V was shortened by 2 bases and J by 5 bases, with 12 bases between the two germline ends. Per germline, CDR1 SGHTA and CDR2 FQGTGA. CDR3 in DNA: TGTGCCAGCAGCTTAGTACAGGGAGATACCGGGGAGCTGTTTTTT. This sequence encodes CASSLVQGDTGELFF.

The rearrangement uses TRBV2 and TRBJ1-1, with D maybe TRBD1 (5 bases). The germline V and J ends were trimmed by 2 bases and 3 bases, with 13 bases remaining between them. The germline gives CDR1 SNHLY, CDR2 FYNNEI. There are 15 residues in the CDR3. As DNA, the CDR3 is TGTGCCAGCAGTGAAAGGCAGGGAAAGTACACTGAAGCTTTCTTT. Amino acid sequence: CASSERQGKYTEAFF.

There are many counts of this clonotype. The rearrangement joins TRBV24-1 to TRBJ2-7; 7 nucleotides match TRBD1. The V and J ends lost 4 bases and 2 bases, in that order; junction bases with no gene match: 7. This CDR3 contains 15 residues. The germline V gene encodes CDR1 KGHDR and CDR2 SFDVKD. CDR3 nucleotides: TGTGCCACCAGTGACTCCGGGACAGCAGCCTACGAGCAGTACTTC. Encoded protein: CATSDSGTAAYEQYF.

The rearrangement links TRBV24-1 to TRBJ2-2; 7 bases match TRBD1. The CDR3 covers 19 residues. CDR1 and CDR2 from the germline V gene are KGHDR and SFDVKD. V was pared by 1 base and J by 0 bases, with 10 bases of the junction left unmatched. CDR3 region: CATSDFESRTGANTGELFF. In DNA form, the CDR3 reads TGTGCCACCAGTGATTTCGAGAGTAGGACAGGAGCGAACACCGGGGAGCTGTTTTTT.